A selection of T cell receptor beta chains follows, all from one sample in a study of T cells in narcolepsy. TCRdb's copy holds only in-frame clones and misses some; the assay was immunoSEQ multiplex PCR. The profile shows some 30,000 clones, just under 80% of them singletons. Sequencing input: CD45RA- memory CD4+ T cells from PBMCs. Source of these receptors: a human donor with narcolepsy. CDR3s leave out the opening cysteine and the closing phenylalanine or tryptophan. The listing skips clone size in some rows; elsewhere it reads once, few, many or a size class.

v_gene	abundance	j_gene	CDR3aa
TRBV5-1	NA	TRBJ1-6	ATGSSYNSPLH
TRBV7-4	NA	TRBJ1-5	ASSLAGMVQPQH
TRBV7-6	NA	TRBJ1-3	ASSLGQGRLSSGNTIY
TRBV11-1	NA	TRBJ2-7	ASTKAGVSHEQY
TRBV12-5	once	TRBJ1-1	ASGPTKTGRRKTEAF
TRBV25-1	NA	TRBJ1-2	ASSATRRADFYGYT
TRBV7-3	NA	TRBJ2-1	ASSQSGTGSEQF
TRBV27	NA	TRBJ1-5	ASSSTRGQPQH
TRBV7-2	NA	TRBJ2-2	ASSLEMAGELF
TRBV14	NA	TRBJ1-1	ASSHGLNTEAF
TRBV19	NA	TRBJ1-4	ASFGQGAQANEKLF
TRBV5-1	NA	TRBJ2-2	ASSSMGGTTNTGELF
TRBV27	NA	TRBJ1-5	ASSNGTANQPQH
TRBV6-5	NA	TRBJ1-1	ASSYLGTPNTEAF
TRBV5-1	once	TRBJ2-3	ASTPGTPTDTQY
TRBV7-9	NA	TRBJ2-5	ASRPPLRGGETQY
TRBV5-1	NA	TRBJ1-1	ASSLAGRKNTEAF
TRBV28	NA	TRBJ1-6	ASSSRNSPLH
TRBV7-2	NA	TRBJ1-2	ASSLAGKGGYGYT
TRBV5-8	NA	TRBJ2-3	ASSRGTSGNADTQY
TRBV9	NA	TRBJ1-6	ASSAAGRGNSPLH
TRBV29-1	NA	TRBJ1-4	SVDGQANEKLF
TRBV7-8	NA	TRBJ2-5	ASSSYRDRVTRETQY
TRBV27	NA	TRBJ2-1	ASSQMGLSLVGSYNEQF
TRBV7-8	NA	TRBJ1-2	ASSSFLGHNYGYT
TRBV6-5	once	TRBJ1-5	ASSYSQGAQPQH
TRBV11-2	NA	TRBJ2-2	ASSSQGAGELF
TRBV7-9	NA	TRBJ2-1	ASSPGPASSYNEQF
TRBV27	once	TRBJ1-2	ASSSMTGLEYGYT
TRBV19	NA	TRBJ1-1	APRRGNDTEAF